The clone carrying this TCR beta chain was detected only once. Its antigen is unknown. This entry comes from a study of chemoradiotherapy in HPV16-positive cancers. As for the study in general: Functional T-cell assays on a couple of HPV16-positive patients' cells defined candidate HPV-specific clones and common TCR motifs.

Assay used: immunoSEQ multiplex PCR; TCRdb lists only in-frame clones, some missing. The sample has 5,500 to 8,000 clones; roughly nine tenths are singletons. Samples were taken several times over chemoradiotherapy. General study findings and limits: In HPV16-positive patients, HPV-responsive T-cell expansion tracked better recurrence-free survival. Candidate HPV-specific clones and E7-related TCR motifs grew in tumor during treatment.

V lost 3 bases, J lost 5 bases, and 13 bases lay in between. Germline CDR1 is SGHNT and CDR2 is YENEEA. The CDR3 loop spans 15 amino acids. Sampling was conducted from a patient who underwent chemoradiotherapy. This TCR derives from a human donor with HPV-associated anogenital cancer. The chain links TRBV11-3 to TRBJ2-2; TRBD2 might be the D (6 bases). The CDR3: CASSFGGSWTGELFF. In DNA, the CDR3 is TGTGCCAGCAGCTTTGGGGGGTCGTGGACCGGGGAGCTGTTTTTT.